A single sample gave rise to the 14 T cell receptor beta chains below, sequenced in a study of shared clonotypes between healthy human individuals. Generated by immunoSEQ multiplex PCR, the TCRdb table keeps only in-frame clones and is missing some. The data show millions of clones, with 90% to 95% seen just once and roughly 0.15% held by the top ten. Material for sequencing was naive CD4+ T cells sorted from blood. Noted subset: CD45RA+ positively selected. All receptors come from a man between 18 and 29 years old in good health.

For this clone: Other DNA sequences in the same sample also yield this CDR3. CDR3 in amino acids: CAWSPGGNTEAFF. In DNA, the CDR3 is TGTGCCTGGAGTCCAGGGGGTAACACTGAAGCTTTCTTT. V gene TRBV30 combines with J gene TRBJ1-1, with 7 nucleotides matching TRBD1. V lost 2 bases to trimming and J lost 2 bases; unmatched junction nucleotides: 2. CDR3 length equals 13 residues. Germline values: CDR1 GTSNPN, CDR2 SVGIG (reference sequence).

The chain is built from TRBV28 and TRBJ1-5, with a tentative D call TRBD1 (6 bases). The CDR3 is 16 residues long. The V gene's germline CDR1 is MDHEN and CDR2 SYDVKM. The V gene lost 7 bases and the J gene lost 1 base, with 17 bases spanning the gap. The chain's CDR3 is CASIEGGELSNQPQHF. The CDR3 nucleotides are TGTGCCAGCATAGAGGGGGGTGAATTAAGCAATCAGCCCCAGCATTTT.

V is TRBV5-1 and J is TRBJ2-1; TRBD1 matches at 10 bases. The CDR3 covers 16 residues. The V gene's germline CDR1 is SGHRS and CDR2 YFSETQ. The V gene end was trimmed by 0 bases and the J gene end by 5 bases; junction bases not matched to a gene: 5. CDR3 coding DNA: TGCGCCAGCAGCTTGGACCGGGACAGGGGCGACAATGAGCAGTTCTTC. Amino acids: CASSLDRDRGDNEQFF.

In regard to this clone: Different DNA sequences within this sample yield the same CDR3. The chain links TRBV5-6 to TRBJ1-2; D gene unclear. Germline CDR1 SGHDT, CDR2 YYEEEE. The CDR3 totals 14 residues. Trimming left V 0 bases short and J 2 bases short, with 8 bases between. CDR3 nucleotides: TGTGCCAGCAGCTTGGGTGGGCTCAACTATGGCTACACCTTC. The encoded protein is CASSLGGLNYGYTF.

This chain connects TRBV5-3 to TRBJ2-1; 10 nucleotides agree with TRBD2. TRBV5-3 is given ORF status, its function remaining uncertain. This CDR3 comprises 16 residues. The ends lost 4 bases at V and 0 bases at J; junction bases unmatched: 4. The CDR3 is CARSRTSGSSYNEQFF. The CDR3 DNA reads as TGTGCCAGAAGCCGGACTAGCGGAAGCTCCTACAATGAGCAGTTCTTC.

V and J are TRBV5-1 and TRBJ2-2, with TRBD2 identical over 9 bases. In germline, CDR1 is SGHRS, CDR2 YFSETQ. The V and J ends lost 1 base and 3 bases, in that order; junction bases with no gene match: 4. The CDR3 has 16 residues. The CDR3 loop reads CASSLRGGADTGELFF. The CDR3 DNA follows: TGCGCCAGCAGCTTGCGCGGGGGGGCCGACACCGGGGAGCTGTTTTTT.

Only one count was recorded for this clone. This rearrangement joins TRBV9 to TRBJ2-5; 16 bases agree with TRBD2. The V segment lost 7 bases and the J segment 9 bases; nucleotides outside the gene matches: 6. This CDR3 is built from 14 residues. Per germline, CDR1 SGDLS and CDR2 YYNGEE. The DNA of the CDR3 is TGTGCCAGCGGGACTAGCGGGAGGGCCGGCGCCCAGTACTTC. Its protein product is CASGTSGRAGAQYF.

The rearrangement links TRBV6-1 to TRBJ2-2; maybe TRBD2 (6 bases). V was clipped by 10 bases and J by 3 bases, with 18 bases between them. CDR3 length: 15 residues. Germline loops: CDR1 MNHNS, CDR2 SASEGT. The CDR3 loop reads CATMSGGVDTGELFF. The CDR3 DNA is TGTGCCACCATGTCCGGAGGGGTGGACACCGGGGAGCTGTTTTTT.

The genes are TRBV18 and TRBJ2-1; no firm D call. The germline V and J ends were trimmed by 0 bases and 10 bases, with 25 bases remaining between them. The CDR3 length is 18 residues. CDR1 and CDR2 from the germline V gene are KGHSH and LQKENI. The CDR3 DNA is TGTGCCAGCTCACCACCTGTAGGAGACAAGGGCGTCACATGGGAGCAGTTCTTC. Protein product: CASSPPVGDKGVTWEQFF. The full variable domain, in which reference TRBV18 and TRBJ2-1 provide the parts outside the CDR3, is NAGVMQNPRHLVRRRGQEARLRCSPMKGHSHVYWYRQLPEEGLKFMVYLQKENIIDESGMPKERFSAEFPKEGPSILRIQQVVRGDSAAYFCASSPPVGDKGVTWEQFFGPGTRLTVL.

The rearrangement uses TRBV28 and TRBJ2-7, with 8 bases lining up with TRBD2. The V segment lost 7 bases and the J segment 7 bases; nucleotides outside the gene matches: 9. This CDR3 has 13 residues. Germline CDR1 MDHEN, CDR2 SYDVKM. Here the CDR3 reads CASTGGGKGEQYF. Here the CDR3 DNA reads TGTGCCAGCACGGGCGGGGGGAAGGGGGAGCAGTACTTC.

The chain has TRBV5-1 and TRBJ2-5; possible D gene TRBD1, 6 bases. The germline CDR1 and CDR2 sequences are SGHRS and YFSETQ. The CDR3 sequence is 15 residues long. Deletions cut 1 base from V and 1 base from J, with 11 bases between. The CDR3 protein is CASSLQTGPQETQYF. The CDR3 bases are TGCGCCAGCAGCTTGCAGACAGGACCCCAAGAGACCCAGTACTTC.

The rearrangement joins TRBV6-1 to TRBJ2-2, with TRBD1 as a possible D gene (6 bases). Germline V gives CDR1 MNHNS, CDR2 SASEGT. Trimming took 4 bases from V and 3 from J, leaving 12 bases between them. The CDR3 length is 15 residues. CDR3 amino acids: CASSGWGRDTGELFF. For the CDR3, the DNA is TGTGCCAGCAGTGGTTGGGGGCGCGACACCGGGGAGCTGTTTTTT.

The chain joins TRBV2 to TRBJ1-1; D may be TRBD1 (6 bases). Deletions cut 6 bases from V and 6 bases from J, with 11 bases between. This CDR3 has 12 amino acids. Germline assignment: CDR1 SNHLY and CDR2 FYNNEI. The CDR3 reads CASSRTGSEAFF. The CDR3 DNA sequence: TGTGCCAGCAGCCGCACAGGGTCTGAAGCTTTCTTT.

V and J are TRBV18 and TRBJ1-5; D perhaps matches TRBD1 (5 bases). Germline V gives CDR1 KGHSH, CDR2 LQKENI. The CDR3 spans 13 residues. V was shortened by 3 bases and J by 7 bases, with 10 bases between the two germline ends. CDR3 DNA: TGTGCCAGCTCACCGGACAAGAGCCAGCCCCAGCATTTT. Translating gives CASSPDKSQPQHF.